Listed below are T cell receptor beta chains from one sample, sequenced in a study of OX40 agonist ivuxolimab in advanced cancers. Clones were sequenced by immunoSEQ multiplex PCR, and TCRdb holds only the in-frame ones, with some missing. The sample includes about 13,000 clones, roughly 80% of them seen just once. The sample here was CD4+ or CD8+ T cells sorted from blood, taken in a trial of the OX40 agonist ivuxolimab. The receptors originated from an adult with an advanced solid tumor such as melanoma, head and neck, liver or kidney cancer. Each CDR3 is given with its conserved first and last residue. D genes are given only for firm matches. Size is stated for part of the rows, as once, few or many counts, or as a class when the clone is expanded.

J: TRBJ2-6; D: NA; V: TRBV9; size: NA; CDR3: CASSSLAGTGANVLTF; DNA: TGTGCCAGCAGCTCACTCGCTGGCACTGGGGCCAACGTCCTGACTTTC
J: TRBJ2-5; D: TRBD1; V: TRBV13; size: medium-sized; CDR3: CASSQGQKETQYF; DNA: TGTGCCAGCAGCCAGGGACAGAAAGAGACCCAGTACTTC
J: TRBJ2-5; D: NA; V: TRBV7-9; size: NA; CDR3: CASSLEGIRLVQYF; DNA: TGTGCCAGCAGCTTAGAGGGGATTCGGTTGGTCCAGTACTTC
J: TRBJ2-2; D: NA; V: TRBV4-1; size: NA; CDR3: CASSQVRGNGELFF; DNA: TGCGCCAGCAGCCAAGTGCGGGGTAACGGGGAGCTGTTTTTT
J: TRBJ1-2; D: NA; V: TRBV5-6; size: NA; CDR3: CASSSGQDGYTF; DNA: TGTGCCAGCAGCTCTGGACAAGACGGCTACACCTTC
J: TRBJ2-3; D: NA; V: TRBV11-2; size: NA; CDR3: CASSRGTDTQYF; DNA: TGTGCCAGCAGCCGGGGCACAGATACGCAGTATTTT
J: TRBJ2-1; D: NA; V: TRBV7-6; size: NA; CDR3: CASSPLRDGDNEQFF; DNA: TGTGCCAGCAGCCCACTCCGGGACGGGGACAATGAGCAGTTCTTC
J: TRBJ2-7; D: NA; V: TRBV6-5; size: NA; CDR3: CASSYSREYGEQYF; DNA: TGTGCCAGCAGTTACTCCCGGGAATATGGCGAGCAGTACTTC
J: TRBJ2-7; D: NA; V: TRBV4-1; size: NA; CDR3: CASSQVEGGLYEQYF; DNA: TGCGCCAGCAGCCAAGTGGAGGGGGGGCTTTACGAGCAGTACTTC
J: TRBJ1-3; D: NA; V: TRBV30; size: NA; CDR3: CAWSSGTSSGNTIYF; DNA: TGTGCCTGGAGCTCCGGGACAAGCTCTGGAAACACCATATATTTT
J: TRBJ2-5; D: NA; V: TRBV6-1; size: NA; CDR3: CASSESRPAGTQYF; DNA: TGTGCCAGCAGTGAGTCACGCCCCGCGGGGACCCAGTACTTC
J: TRBJ1-2; D: TRBD1; V: TRBV14; size: NA; CDR3: CASSRWTGEDLYGYTF; DNA: TGTGCCAGCAGCCGGTGGACAGGGGAGGATCTCTATGGCTACACCTTC
J: TRBJ2-1; D: NA; V: TRBV11-2; size: NA; CDR3: CASSWTGDEQFF; DNA: TGTGCCAGCAGCTGGACCGGAGATGAGCAGTTCTTC
J: TRBJ2-3; D: NA; V: TRBV5-1; size: NA; CDR3: CASVGLPDTDTQYF; DNA: TGCGCCAGCGTGGGGCTCCCCGACACAGATACGCAGTATTTT
J: TRBJ2-5; D: NA; V: TRBV13; size: NA; CDR3: CASSLGQSFQETQYF; DNA: TGTGCCAGCAGCTTAGGCCAGAGTTTCCAAGAGACCCAGTACTTC
J: TRBJ2-7; D: TRBD1; V: TRBV7-9; size: NA; CDR3: CASSPNADRGYEQYF; DNA: TGTGCCAGCAGCCCGAACGCGGACAGGGGGTACGAGCAGTACTTC
J: TRBJ2-1; D: TRBD2; V: TRBV2; size: NA; CDR3: CASSVWTSGSNEQFF; DNA: TGTGCCAGCAGTGTGTGGACTAGCGGGAGCAATGAGCAGTTCTTC
J: TRBJ2-7; D: NA; V: TRBV4-1; size: NA; CDR3: CASSQGTDYEQYF; DNA: TGCGCCAGCAGCCAGGGGACGGACTACGAGCAGTACTTC
J: TRBJ1-1; D: TRBD1; V: TRBV4-1; size: NA; CDR3: CASSLSRGDTEAFF; DNA: TGCGCCAGCAGCCTCAGCAGGGGGGACACTGAAGCTTTCTTT
J: TRBJ2-7; D: TRBD1; V: TRBV5-5; size: few; CDR3: CASSHRDRAYEQYF; DNA: TGTGCCAGCAGCCACCGGGACAGGGCCTACGAGCAGTACTTC
J: TRBJ2-5; D: NA; V: TRBV27; size: NA; CDR3: CASSFTAQETQYF; DNA: TGTGCCAGCAGTTTCACAGCCCAAGAGACCCAGTACTTC
J: TRBJ2-1; D: TRBD1; V: TRBV30; size: hyperexpanded; CDR3: CAWQPGQYYNEQFF; DNA: TGTGCCTGGCAGCCGGGACAGTATTACAATGAGCAGTTCTTC
J: TRBJ1-5; D: TRBD1; V: TRBV28; size: NA; CDR3: CASSPTRRTGLNQPQHF; DNA: TGTGCCAGCAGCCCAACCCGAAGGACAGGGTTGAATCAGCCCCAGCATTTT
J: TRBJ2-1; D: TRBD2; V: TRBV27; size: NA; CDR3: CASSLGLAGGREQFF; DNA: TGTGCCAGCAGTTTGGGACTAGCGGGGGGGCGGGAGCAGTTCTTC
J: TRBJ2-1; D: TRBD2; V: TRBV5-6; size: medium-sized; CDR3: CASSLGTSGWGAYNEQFF; DNA: TGTGCCAGCAGCTTGGGGACTAGCGGGTGGGGAGCCTACAATGAGCAGTTCTTC
J: TRBJ2-7; D: TRBD1; V: TRBV2; size: once; CDR3: CASRGTGIEEQYF; DNA: TGTGCCAGCAGGGGGACAGGGATTGAGGAGCAGTACTTC
J: TRBJ2-5; D: TRBD2; V: TRBV15; size: NA; CDR3: CATSRGTSGGAQETQYF; DNA: TGTGCCACCAGCAGAGGCACTAGCGGGGGGGCACAAGAGACCCAGTACTTC
J: TRBJ2-7; D: NA; V: TRBV2; size: few; CDR3: CASSEGAGASYEQYF; DNA: TGTGCCAGCAGTGAGGGGGCGGGGGCCTCCTACGAGCAGTACTTC
J: TRBJ2-7; D: NA; V: TRBV7-8; size: NA; CDR3: CASSLAGGYTDF; DNA: TGTGCCAGCAGCTTAGCCGGGGGATACACGGACTTC
J: TRBJ2-5; D: NA; V: TRBV7-9; size: NA; CDR3: CASSPWTGRHQETQYF; DNA: TGTGCCAGCAGCCCATGGACTGGGAGGCACCAAGAGACCCAGTACTTC
J: TRBJ1-1; D: NA; V: TRBV6-1; size: few; CDR3: CASRDRDRINTEAFF; DNA: TGTGCCAGCAGGGATAGAGACAGGATCAACACTGAAGCTTTCTTT
J: TRBJ2-2; D: TRBD1; V: TRBV11-3; size: NA; CDR3: CASSLRGQTTGELFF; DNA: TGTGCCAGCAGCTTAAGGGGACAGACCACCGGGGAGCTGTTTTTT
J: TRBJ2-7; D: NA; V: TRBV5-6; size: NA; CDR3: CASSYTGPYEQYF; DNA: TGTGCCAGCAGTTACACTGGCCCCTACGAGCAGTACTTC
J: TRBJ1-1; D: NA; V: TRBV27; size: once; CDR3: CASSLLVQNTEAFF; DNA: TGTGCCAGCAGTTTATTAGTCCAGAACACTGAAGCTTTCTTT
J: TRBJ2-2; D: NA; V: TRBV5-6; size: NA; CDR3: CASSSGTVTGELFF; DNA: TGTGCCAGCAGCTCCGGGACGGTCACCGGGGAGCTGTTTTTT
J: TRBJ2-7; D: TRBD2; V: TRBV10-3; size: NA; CDR3: CAISGTSGGHEQYF; DNA: TGTGCCATCAGTGGGACTAGCGGGGGCCACGAGCAGTACTTC
J: TRBJ2-2; D: TRBD2; V: TRBV29-1; size: NA; CDR3: CSVEVVTAGGFTGELFF; DNA: TGCAGCGTTGAAGTCGTCACAGCGGGAGGCTTCACCGGGGAGCTGTTTTTT
J: TRBJ2-3; D: NA; V: TRBV27; size: NA; CDR3: CASSGWGARDTQYF; DNA: TGTGCCAGCAGTGGATGGGGGGCGCGCGATACGCAGTATTTT
J: TRBJ1-1; D: NA; V: TRBV7-9; size: NA; CDR3: CASSLGTVEAFF; DNA: TGTGCCAGCAGCTTAGGGACAGTTGAAGCTTTCTTT